Sequencing of this T cell receptor (beta chain) was carried out in a study of blood T cell repertoires in COVID-19. About the research overall: There were acute and convalescent COVID-19 samples, and they came from the United States, Italy and Spain. T cells, B-cell-depleted T cells, or PBMCs provided the cDNA or gDNA that served as material.

Original methodology: The authors estimated nucleated cell counts from reference gene primer amplification. TCRdb's copy holds only in-frame clones and misses some; the assay was immunoSEQ multiplex PCR. The D gene and trimming were derived from the DNA, and the V and J assignments and clone size from that table. The sample includes some 300,000 clones, roughly 88% of them seen just once. Germline assignment: CDR1 SNHLY and CDR2 FYNNEI. Trimming left V 5 bases short and J 4 bases short, with 9 bases between. The CDR3 extends over 14 amino acids. The chain recombines TRBV2 with TRBJ2-6; D call uncertain. Material for sequencing was peripheral blood. This TCR derives from a woman aged 25 to 39 who had recovered from COVID-19. This CDR3 reads CASSLQRGANVLTF. In nucleotides, the CDR3 is TGTGCCAGCAGTTTACAACGCGGGGCCAACGTCCTGACTTTC.